This T cell receptor (beta chain) is from a study of PD-1 blockade in classical Hodgkin lymphoma. Trimming took 4 bases from V and 3 from J, leaving 22 bases between them. The CDR3 has 17 amino acids. From germline, CDR1 is SGHDT and CDR2 YYEEEE. Using immunoSEQ multiplex PCR, the repertoire was profiled, and TCRdb retains in-frame clones only, with some absent. The sample yields 10,000 to 15,000 clones, more than 65% seen once. All the patients suffered relapse after autologous stem cell transplantation, and brentuximab vedotin exposure differed. Negative selection with magnets was how CD8+ T cells were isolated from the thawed PBMCs. This clone rates as medium-sized.

This TCR was sampled from a human donor with classical Hodgkin lymphoma. Specimen: CD8+ T cells from blood, collected at baseline. The V call is TRBV5-6, the J call TRBJ1-2; a possible D gene is TRBD1 (5 bases). The chain's CDR3 is CASSPVIGAPKDYGYTF. DNA of the CDR3: TGTGCCAGCAGCCCGGTTATTGGGGCCCCGAAGGACTATGGCTACACCTTC.